These 10 T cell receptor beta chains came from one sample sequenced in a study of cytomegalovirus exposure and HLA in healthy donors. The PCR contained 60 Vbeta and 13 Jbeta primers. TCRdb's copy holds only in-frame clones and misses some; the assay was immunoSEQ multiplex PCR. This sample yields fewer than 200,000 clones, of which 68% are seen a single time; roughly 1.5% belongs to the top ten. What was sequenced was PBMCs. The receptors were gathered from a man aged 50 or older in good health and CMV-seronegative.

This chain links TRBV7-2 with TRBJ2-5, with D hard to call. This CDR3 has 14 residues. The germline gives CDR1 SGHTA, CDR2 FQGNSA. Trimming took 5 bases from V and 1 from J, leaving 11 bases between them. CDR3 DNA: TGTGCCAGCAGCCCCTGGGCCTCCCAAGAGACCCAGTACTTC. Translation: CASSPWASQETQYF.

V and J are TRBV5-3 and TRBJ2-5; D is uncertain. TRBV5-3 has ORF status, its function being uncertain. The CDR3 sequence is 15 residues long. V was pared by 0 bases and J by 0 bases, with 9 bases between. CDR3 sequence (DNA): TGTGCCAGAAGCTTGGACCGAGAGTACCAAGAGACCCAGTACTTC. It codes for CARSLDREYQETQYF.

The V gene is TRBV9, the J gene TRBJ1-2, with D unclear. Germline CDR1 and CDR2: SGDLS and YYNGEE. V was trimmed by 0 bases and J by 0 bases, leaving 6 bases between them. The CDR3 contains 14 residues. CDR3 in amino acids: CASSVDRANYGYTF. The CDR3 DNA reads as TGTGCCAGCAGCGTAGACCGAGCTAACTATGGCTACACCTTC. The whole variable domain, remainder taken from reference TRBV9 and TRBJ1-2, is DSGVTQTPKHLITATGQRVTLRCSPRSGDLSVYWYQQSLDQGLQFLIQYYNGEERAKGNILERFSAQQFPDLHSELNLSSLELGDSALYFCASSVDRANYGYTFGSGTRLTVV.

This chain connects TRBV4-3 to TRBJ2-4; TRBD2 agrees at 11 bases. From germline, CDR1 is LGHNA and CDR2 YSLEER. The CDR3 length is 16 residues. The junction had 5 bases not matched to a gene; V was cut back by 4 bases and J by 3 bases. CDR3 sequence reads: CASSPSSGGHKNIQYF. The CDR3 DNA reads as TGCGCCAGCAGCCCGTCTAGCGGGGGGCACAAAAACATTCAGTACTTC.

In regard to this clone: Other DNA sequences in the same sample also yield this CDR3. The J gene is TRBJ2-2, the V gene TRBV7-8; D perhaps matches TRBD1 (5 bases). V lost 5 bases, J lost 0 bases, and 10 bases lay in between. Looked up from germline, CDR1 is SGHVS and CDR2 is FQNEAQ. This CDR3 spans 15 amino acids. The CDR3 nucleotides read TGTGCCAGCAGCCCAAGGGGCGCGAACACCGGGGAGCTGTTTTTT. Translating it yields CASSPRGANTGELFF.

This chain joins TRBV18 and TRBJ1-5; 7 bases are shared with TRBD1. This CDR3 has 16 residues. With 3 bases clipped from V and 3 bases from J, the junction kept 8 bases outside the gene matches. Germline CDR1 KGHSH, CDR2 LQKENI. Here the CDR3 reads CASSPQGGVDNQPQHF. CDR3 sequence (DNA): TGTGCCAGCTCACCCCAGGGGGGCGTCGACAATCAGCCCCAGCATTTT.

This clone was detected a few times. V usage is TRBV14 and J usage is TRBJ1-1, with D hard to call. V lost 3 bases to trimming and J lost 0 bases, with 17 bases between them. CDR1 and CDR2 (germline): SGHDN, FVKESK. The CDR3 runs 17 residues. CDR3 sequence reads: CASSHSSGRSLNTEAFF. The CDR3 DNA sequence: TGTGCCAGCAGCCATTCGAGCGGACGGAGCTTGAACACTGAAGCTTTCTTT.

The chain employs TRBV10-1 and TRBJ2-1, with 10 bases aligning to TRBD2. Trimming removed 0 bases from V and 3 bases from J; junction bases left unmatched: 11. Germline assignment: CDR1 WNHNN and CDR2 SYGVQD (reference sequence). The CDR3 is 19 amino acids. CDR3 DNA sequence: TGCGCCAGCAGTGAGTCAAAGAGGGGAACTAGCGGGAACTACAATGAGCAGTTCTTC. It encodes CASSESKRGTSGNYNEQFF.

V usage is TRBV7-9 and J usage is TRBJ1-2, with TRBD1 as a possible D gene (6 bases). V was shortened by 4 bases and J by 4 bases, with 16 bases between the two germline ends. The CDR3 sequence is 15 residues long. Per germline, CDR1 SEHNR and CDR2 FQNEAQ (reference sequence). CDR3 nucleotides: TGTGCCAGCAGCTCCGGCCAGGGGCCCCTCTATGGCTACACCTTC. Residues: CASSSGQGPLYGYTF.

This clone was detected only a few times. The chain couples TRBV2 to TRBJ2-5; D is perhaps TRBD2 (6 bases). This CDR3 is built from 16 residues. V was pared by 1 base and J by 2 bases, with 14 bases between. Germline V gives CDR1 SNHLY, CDR2 FYNNEI. CDR3 loop: CASSEGDSQVQETQYF. In DNA, the CDR3 is TGTGCCAGCAGTGAAGGGGACTCGCAAGTTCAAGAGACCCAGTACTTC. Full variable domain (outside the CDR3, taken from reference TRBV2 and TRBJ2-5): EPEVTQTPSHQVTQMGQEVILRCVPISNHLYFYWYRQILGQKVEFLVSFYNNEISEKSEIFDDQFSVERPDGSNFTLKIRSTKLEDSAMYFCASSEGDSQVQETQYFGPGTRLLVL.